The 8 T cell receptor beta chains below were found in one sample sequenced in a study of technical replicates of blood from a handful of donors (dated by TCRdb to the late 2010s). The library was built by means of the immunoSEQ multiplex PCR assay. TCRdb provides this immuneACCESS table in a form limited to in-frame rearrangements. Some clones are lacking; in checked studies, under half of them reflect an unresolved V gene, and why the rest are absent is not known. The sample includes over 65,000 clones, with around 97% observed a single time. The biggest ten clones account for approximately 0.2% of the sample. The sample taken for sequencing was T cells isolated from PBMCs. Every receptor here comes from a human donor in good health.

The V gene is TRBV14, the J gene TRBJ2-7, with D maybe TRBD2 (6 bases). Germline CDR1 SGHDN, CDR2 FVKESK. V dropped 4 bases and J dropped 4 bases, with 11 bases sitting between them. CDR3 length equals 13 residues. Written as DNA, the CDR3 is TGTGCCAGCAGCCCCGGAGGGGCGTACGAGCAGTACTTC. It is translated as CASSPGGAYEQYF. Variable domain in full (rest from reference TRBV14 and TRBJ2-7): EAGVTQFPSHSVIEKGQTVTLRCDPISGHDNLYWYRRVMGKEIKFLLHFVKESKQDESGMPNNRFLAERTGGTYSTLKVQPAELEDSGVYFCASSPGGAYEQYFGPGTRLTVT.

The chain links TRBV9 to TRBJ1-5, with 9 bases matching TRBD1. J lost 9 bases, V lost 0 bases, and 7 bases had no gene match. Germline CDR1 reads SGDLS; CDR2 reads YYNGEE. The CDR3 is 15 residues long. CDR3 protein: CASSVGDRAGGPQHF. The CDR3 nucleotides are TGTGCCAGCAGCGTAGGGGACAGGGCCGGGGGGCCCCAGCATTTT.

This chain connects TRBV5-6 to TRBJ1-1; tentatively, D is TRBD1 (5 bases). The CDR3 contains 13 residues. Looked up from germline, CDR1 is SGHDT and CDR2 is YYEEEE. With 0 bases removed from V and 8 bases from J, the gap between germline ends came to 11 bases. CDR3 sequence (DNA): TGTGCCAGCAGCTTGGGGGGCAGGACCGAAGCTTTCTTT. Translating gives CASSLGGRTEAFF.

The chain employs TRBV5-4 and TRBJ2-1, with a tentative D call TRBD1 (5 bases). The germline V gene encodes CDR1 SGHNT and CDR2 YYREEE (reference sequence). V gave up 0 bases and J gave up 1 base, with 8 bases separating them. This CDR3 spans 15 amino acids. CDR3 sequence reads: CASSLGQISYNEQFF. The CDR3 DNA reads TGTGCCAGCAGCTTGGGACAGATTTCCTACAATGAGCAGTTCTTC.

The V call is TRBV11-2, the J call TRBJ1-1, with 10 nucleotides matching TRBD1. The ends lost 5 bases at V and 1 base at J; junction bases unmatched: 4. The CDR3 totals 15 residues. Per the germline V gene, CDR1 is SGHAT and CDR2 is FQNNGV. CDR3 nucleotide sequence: TGTGCCAGCAGCCTGAGACAGGGGGCGAACACTGAAGCTTTCTTT. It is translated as CASSLRQGANTEAFF.

This chain's CDR3 is CASSSRGQGLNTEAFF. CDR3 DNA sequence: TGTGCCAGCAGCTCAAGGGGACAGGGGTTGAACACTGAAGCTTTCTTT. The chain joins TRBV2 to TRBJ1-1; 10 positions agree with TRBD1. After removal of 6 bases from V and 0 bases from J, the junction contained 7 bases not matched to a gene. Germline assignment: CDR1 SNHLY and CDR2 FYNNEI. CDR3 length: 16 amino acids.

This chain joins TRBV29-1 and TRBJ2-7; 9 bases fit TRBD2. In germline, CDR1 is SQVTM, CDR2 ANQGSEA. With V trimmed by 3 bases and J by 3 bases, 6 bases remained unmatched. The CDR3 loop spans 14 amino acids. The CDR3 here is CSVEVAGGNYEQYF. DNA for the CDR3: TGCAGCGTTGAGGTGGCGGGAGGGAACTACGAGCAGTACTTC.

The CDR3 sequence is CASTNLIGQGNYNSPLHF. The CDR3 nucleotides are TGTGCCAGCACCAACTTGATAGGACAGGGCAACTATAATTCACCCCTCCACTTT. The J gene is TRBJ1-6, the V gene TRBV27; 8 nucleotides match TRBD1. Per the germline V gene, CDR1 is MNHEY and CDR2 is SMNVEV (reference sequence). The CDR3 consists of 18 residues. The J segment lost 3 bases and the V segment lost 7 bases, leaving 14 bases of the junction unmatched.